A single sample gave rise to the 23 T cell receptor beta chains below, sequenced in a study of control samples from healthy donors and cancer patients. The data were produced by immunoSEQ multiplex PCR, yet TCRdb's version contains in-frame clones alone and is incomplete. The sample gives some 150,000 clones, 85% to 95% of which show up once; under 2.5% is in the top ten. Sequencing was performed on blood. Receptors were obtained from a man between 50 and 59 years old in good health.

The chain joins TRBV7-9 to TRBJ2-1, with 7 bases matching TRBD1. This CDR3 has 13 residues. Germline assignment: CDR1 SEHNR and CDR2 FQNEAQ (reference sequence). V gave up 2 bases and J gave up 6 bases; unmatched junction bases: 1. This chain's CDR3 is CASSLRQGNEQFF. Here the CDR3 DNA reads TGTGCCAGCAGCTTAAGACAGGGCAATGAGCAGTTCTTC.

This chain links TRBV7-9 with TRBJ2-4; D unresolved. Trimming shortened V by 8 bases and J by 1 base, and 12 bases separated the two germline ends. Germline V lookup: CDR1 SEHNR, CDR2 FQNEAQ (reference sequence). CDR3 length: 14 residues. The CDR3 sequence: CASLSDGAKNIQYF. For the CDR3, the DNA is TGTGCCAGCCTGTCCGACGGGGCCAAAAACATTCAGTACTTC.

The gene calls are TRBV27 and TRBJ1-5; D is undetermined. The CDR3 length is 15 residues. Trimming removed 2 bases at V and 2 bases at J, with 10 bases between. Germline-derived CDR1 and CDR2 are MNHEY and SMNVEV (reference sequence). CDR3 DNA: TGTGCCAGCAGTTTAGGGTATCTTGGCAATCAGCCCCAGCATTTT. Protein product: CASSLGYLGNQPQHF.

The V call is TRBV7-9, the J call TRBJ2-7, with D tentatively TRBD1 (6 bases). The CDR3 runs to 12 residues. Germline loops: CDR1 SEHNR, CDR2 FQNEAQ (reference sequence). V was cut by 5 bases and J by 2 bases, with 7 bases left in between. The CDR3: CASSPGAYEQYF. The CDR3 bases are TGTGCCAGCAGCCCAGGGGCCTACGAGCAGTACTTC.

The chain recombines TRBV5-1 with TRBJ2-7; D is uncertain. The germline V and J ends were trimmed by 0 bases and 1 base, with 11 bases remaining between them. The CDR3 sequence is 15 residues long. CDR1 and CDR2 from the germline V gene are SGHRS and YFSETQ. In nucleotides, the CDR3 is TGCGCCAGCAGCTTGGCCTCGGTCGTATCCTACGAGCAGTACTTC. It is translated as CASSLASVVSYEQYF.

The V call is TRBV5-1, the J call TRBJ2-1; 7 positions match TRBD1. Trimming cost V 7 bases and J 6 bases; bases outside gene matches: 4. The CDR3 totals 12 residues. Germline V gene data show CDR1 as SGHRS and CDR2 as YFSETQ. The chain's CDR3 is CASGRQGNEQFF. CDR3 coding DNA: TGCGCCAGCGGCCGACAGGGCAATGAGCAGTTCTTC.

This clone was detected only once. The chain combines TRBV30 with TRBJ2-5; D perhaps matches TRBD1 (5 bases). The V gene's germline CDR1 is GTSNPN and CDR2 SVGIG (reference sequence). The CDR3 loop spans 15 amino acids. The germline V and J ends were trimmed by 0 bases and 3 bases, with 14 bases remaining between them. The CDR3 DNA reads TGTGCCTGGAGTGTCTTCGGCCTCAGGGAAGAGACCCAGTACTTC. Translated, it gives CAWSVFGLREETQYF.

This chain links TRBV5-1 with TRBJ2-7, with 15 bases that match TRBD2. The V segment lost 6 bases and the J segment 4 bases; nucleotides outside the gene matches: 8. The CDR3 spans 16 residues. Germline V gives CDR1 SGHRS, CDR2 YFSETQ. CDR3 in amino acids: CASTEGTSGRKYEQYF. The CDR3 DNA reads TGCGCCAGCACCGAGGGGACTAGCGGGAGGAAGTACGAGCAGTACTTC.

The V gene is TRBV15, the J gene TRBJ2-1; D tentatively fits TRBD1 or TRBD2 (6 bases each). Trimming removed 0 bases from V and 12 bases from J, with 21 bases in between. The CDR3 covers 16 residues. Per the germline V gene, CDR1 is LNHNV and CDR2 is YYDKDF (reference sequence). As DNA, the CDR3 is TGTGCCACCAGCAGAGATGCAGGGGCGGGATTGTTTGCGCAGTTCTTC. Its translation: CATSRDAGAGLFAQFF.

The chain carries TRBV5-1 and TRBJ1-1; D may be TRBD1 (5 bases). Germline CDR1 is SGHRS and CDR2 is YFSETQ. The length of the CDR3 is 13 residues. V was clipped by 2 bases and J by 9 bases, with 14 bases between them. CDR3 residues: CASSFGGGDKAFF. The DNA of the CDR3 is TGCGCCAGCAGCTTTGGGGGAGGGGATAAAGCTTTCTTT.

V gene TRBV7-2 combines with J gene TRBJ2-1; 7 bases are a match to TRBD2. CDR1 SGHTA and CDR2 FQGNSA come from the germline V gene. Germline trimming cut 5 bases from V and 10 bases from J; bases unmatched to any gene: 14. The CDR3 length is 15 residues. The CDR3 here is CASSRGVTRGNEQFF. As DNA, the CDR3 is TGTGCCAGCAGCCGGGGGGTCACTAGAGGTAACGAGCAGTTCTTC.

The chain couples TRBV30 to TRBJ1-5; D is perhaps TRBD1 (6 bases). Germline V lookup: CDR1 GTSNPN, CDR2 SVGIG (reference sequence). CDR3 length: 14 residues. Trimming stripped 0 bases from V and 5 bases from J, with 11 bases between. CDR3 coding DNA: TGTGCCTGGAGTGTAGGGGGAAGTGATCAGCCCCAGCATTTT. This translates into CAWSVGGSDQPQHF. Based on the CDR3 plus reference TRBV30 and TRBJ1-5, the full variable domain is SQTIHQWPATLVQPVGSPLSLECTVEGTSNPNLYWYRQAAGRGLQLLFYSVGIGQISSEVPQNLSASRPQDRQFILSSKKLLLSDSGFYLCAWSVGGSDQPQHFGDGTRLSIL.

V and J are TRBV10-3 and TRBJ1-3; D is ambiguous. V lost 8 bases to trimming and J lost 4 bases, with 15 bases between them. The CDR3 spans 14 residues. Germline V gene sequence: CDR1 ENHRY, CDR2 SYGVKD. CDR3: CAISPGRGGNTIYF. The DNA for the CDR3 is TGTGCCATCTCCCCAGGTCGGGGAGGAAACACCATATATTTT.

The chain links TRBV14 to TRBJ2-7; 8 bases map to TRBD1. The CDR3 consists of 15 residues. J was trimmed by 2 bases and V by 1 base; bases with no gene match: 4. Looked up from germline, CDR1 is SGHDN and CDR2 is FVKESK. The DNA of the CDR3 is TGTGCCAGCAGCCAAGCTTCGACAGGGGCCTACGAGCAGTACTTC. Amino acids: CASSQASTGAYEQYF.

The gene calls are TRBV14 and TRBJ2-1; TRBD1 or TRBD2 may be the D gene (5 bases each). This CDR3 region has 15 residues. Germline V gene lookup returns CDR1 SGHDN and CDR2 FVKESK. V was clipped by 4 bases and J by 7 bases, with 17 bases between them. The CDR3 region is CASSPWDLLRNEQFF. The CDR3 coding sequence is TGTGCCAGCAGCCCCTGGGACCTGCTAAGAAATGAGCAGTTCTTC.

The chain uses TRBV19 and TRBJ1-5; 7 nucleotides line up with TRBD1. The V gene end was trimmed by 7 bases and the J gene end by 6 bases; junction bases not matched to a gene: 15. This CDR3 has 16 amino acids. Germline loops: CDR1 LNHDA, CDR2 SQIVND (reference sequence). CDR3 coding DNA: TGTGCCAGTACCCACGGGGGAGGGGGCGCGGTTCAGCCCCAGCATTTT. As protein: CASTHGGGGAVQPQHF.

This clone appeared a few times. This chain links TRBV15 with TRBJ2-3; D could derive from TRBD1 or TRBD2 (5 bases each). The CDR3 is made up of 15 amino acids. V was clipped by 2 bases and J by 4 bases, with 13 bases between them. Germline V lookup: CDR1 LNHNV, CDR2 YYDKDF (reference sequence). The CDR3 here is CATSRRIQGADTQYF. CDR3 DNA sequence: TGTGCCACCAGCAGAAGGATCCAGGGAGCAGATACGCAGTATTTT.

The genes are TRBV28 and TRBJ1-3; D remains unclear. CDR3 length: 12 amino acids. The germline CDR1 and CDR2 sequences are MDHEN and SYDVKM. The V end lost 5 bases, the J end lost 5 bases, and 7 bases lay between the germline ends. The CDR3 here is CASSPLRNTIYF. CDR3 nucleotides: TGTGCCAGCAGTCCCCTCAGAAACACCATATATTTT.

This chain uses TRBV10-3 with TRBJ2-1, with D possibly TRBD2 on 6 matching bases. Germline V gives CDR1 ENHRY, CDR2 SYGVKD. Trimming left V 1 base short and J 8 bases short, with 12 bases between. CDR3 length: 14 amino acids. The CDR3: CAISEFGGTDEQFF. The CDR3 DNA sequence: TGTGCCATCAGTGAGTTTGGAGGGACGGATGAGCAGTTCTTC.

The rearrangement links TRBV27 to TRBJ2-7; 8 nucleotides agree with TRBD2. Germline trimming cut 9 bases from V and 6 bases from J; bases unmatched to any gene: 7. The germline gives CDR1 MNHEY, CDR2 SMNVEV (reference sequence). The CDR3 runs to 12 residues. The CDR3 nucleotides are TGTGCCAGGGGACTAGTCCGGGGCGAGCAGTACTTC. This codes for CARGLVRGEQYF.

The V gene is TRBV6-5, the J gene TRBJ1-1; D is undetermined. Trimming removed 6 bases from V and 4 bases from J, with 6 bases in between. CDR1 is MNHEY, CDR2 SVGAGI, per germline. The CDR3 has 11 amino acids. The CDR3 DNA follows: TGTGCCAGCAGGTGGGTCACTGAAGCTTTCTTT. This codes for CASRWVTEAFF.

The chain links TRBV18 to TRBJ1-2; 7 positions agree with TRBD1. The trim removed 2 bases at V and 8 bases at J, leaving 2 bases unmatched. Per the germline V gene, CDR1 is KGHSH and CDR2 is LQKENI. The CDR3 consists of 12 residues. The DNA of the CDR3 is TGTGCCAGCTCACCAGGGACAGCGGGCTACACCTTC. Translation: CASSPGTAGYTF.

V usage is TRBV9 and J usage is TRBJ2-1, with 9 positions matching TRBD1. This CDR3 spans 16 amino acids. The germline CDR1 and CDR2 sequences are SGDLS and YYNGEE. The V segment lost 3 bases and the J segment 4 bases; nucleotides outside the gene matches: 8. The CDR3 here is CASSGYRGRHYNEQFF. CDR3 nucleotides: TGTGCCAGCAGCGGTTACAGGGGGCGGCATTACAATGAGCAGTTCTTC.